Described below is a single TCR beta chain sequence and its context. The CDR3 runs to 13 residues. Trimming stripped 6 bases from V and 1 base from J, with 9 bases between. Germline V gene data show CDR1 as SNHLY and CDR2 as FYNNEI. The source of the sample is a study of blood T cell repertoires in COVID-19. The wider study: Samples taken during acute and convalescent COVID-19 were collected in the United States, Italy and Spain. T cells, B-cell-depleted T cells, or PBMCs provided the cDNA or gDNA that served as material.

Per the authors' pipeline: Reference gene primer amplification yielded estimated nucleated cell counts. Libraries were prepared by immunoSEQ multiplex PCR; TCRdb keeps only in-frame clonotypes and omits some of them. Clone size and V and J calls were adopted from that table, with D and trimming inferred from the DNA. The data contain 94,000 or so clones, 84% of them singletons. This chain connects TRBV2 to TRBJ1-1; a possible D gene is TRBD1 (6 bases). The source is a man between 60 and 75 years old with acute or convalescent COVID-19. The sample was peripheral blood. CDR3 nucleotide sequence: TGTGCCAGCAGATTGACAGGGAACACTGAAGCTTTCTTT. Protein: CASRLTGNTEAFF.